These 10 T cell receptor beta chains share one sample of origin, sequenced in a study of T cells in Graves' hyperthyroidism and ophthalmopathy. RNA transcripts gave rise to amplified TCR beta CDR3 regions. Carried out on the TCR CDR3, a first-round RT-PCR used the HTBI primer set. TCRdb recomputed calls from the multiplex PCR reads with MiXCR, one row per CDR3 protein. Counted here are around 520,000 distinct CDR3 sequences, around 13% occurring once; the ten biggest clones make up approximately 14%. Sequencing was carried out using blood. These receptor sequences come from a woman aged 40 to 50 with Graves' hyperthyroidism.

This clonotype appeared many times. This chain uses TRBV6-1 with TRBJ2-7, with 10 bases fitting TRBD2. Trimming removed 4 bases from V and 3 bases from J; junction bases left unmatched: 12. The CDR3 is made up of 17 amino acids. Germline V lookup: CDR1 MNHNS, CDR2 SASEGT. CDR3 sequence: CASSVPLGAGGRYEQYF. The CDR3 region has the DNA TGTGCCAGCAGTGTCCCTCTTGGAGCGGGAGGGCGCTACGAGCAGTACTTC.

The gene calls are TRBV6-1 and TRBJ1-5; D call uncertain. Trimming shortened V by 6 bases and J by 5 bases, and 11 bases separated the two germline ends. CDR3 length equals 13 residues. Germline V gene data show CDR1 as MNHNS and CDR2 as SASEGT. CDR3 loop: CASSLGLHQPQHF. DNA of the CDR3: TGTGCCAGCAGCTTAGGACTTCATCAGCCCCAGCATTTT.

This clonotype occurred many times. The J gene is TRBJ2-1, the V gene TRBV28; 8 bases match TRBD1. V was clipped by 2 bases and J by 9 bases; unmatched bases: 9. The CDR3 contains 15 residues. Per the germline V gene, CDR1 is MDHEN and CDR2 is SYDVKM. The chain's CDR3 is CASSLTPDRGPEQFF. In DNA, the CDR3 is TGTGCCAGCAGTTTAACCCCCGACAGGGGACCTGAGCAGTTCTTC.

The CDR3 bases are TGCGCCAGCAGCTATTCGGGACAGGTGAACACTGAAGCTTTCTTT. Residues: CASSYSGQVNTEAFF. V is TRBV5-1 and J is TRBJ1-1; 8 bases map to TRBD1. The V segment lost 3 bases and the J segment 0 bases; nucleotides outside the gene matches: 4. The CDR3 has 15 residues. Germline V CDR1 and CDR2: SGHRS, YFSETQ.

This clonotype was seen repeatedly, ten times or more. The chain combines TRBV7-2 with TRBJ2-3, with 7 positions matching TRBD1. The germline gives CDR1 SGHTA, CDR2 FQGNSA. The CDR3 has 14 amino acids. Germline trimming cut 5 bases from V and 4 bases from J; bases unmatched to any gene: 6. CDR3 sequence reads: CASSETTGADTQYF. The CDR3 DNA reads TGTGCCAGCAGCGAGACTACAGGGGCAGATACGCAGTATTTT.

The V gene is TRBV7-3, the J gene TRBJ2-5; D is ambiguous. Germline CDR1 SGHTA, CDR2 FQGTGA. With 4 bases removed from V and 4 bases from J, the gap between germline ends came to 10 bases. The CDR3 runs to 13 residues. The CDR3 spells CASSSGQVETQYF. In nucleotides, the CDR3 is TGTGCCAGCAGCTCCGGTCAGGTAGAGACCCAGTACTTC.

As to this clonotype: This sequence may be a read error, since a much larger clone differs from it by one base. The J gene is TRBJ2-7, the V gene TRBV3-1, with 10 bases that match TRBD2. There are 16 residues in the CDR3. Germline-derived CDR1 and CDR2 are LGHDT and YNNKEL (reference sequence). As DNA, the CDR3 is TGTGCCAGCAGCCGCAAAGCGGGAGGGCTCGGCTACGAGCAGTGCTTC. This sequence encodes CASSRKAGGLGYEQCF.

V and J are TRBV9 and TRBJ1-2; 7 bases fit TRBD1. J lost 8 bases, V lost 3 bases, and 10 bases had no gene match. Looked up from germline, CDR1 is SGDLS and CDR2 is YYNGEE. This CDR3 contains 14 residues. DNA of the CDR3: TGTGCCAGCAGCGGAGGACAGGAGACGCGCGGCTACACCTTC. Translation gives CASSGGQETRGYTF.

Concerning this clonotype itself: Possible read error: a much larger clone is one base away. The V call is TRBV18, the J call TRBJ2-1; D call uncertain. The CDR3 runs 15 residues. Germline lookup yields CDR1 KGHSH and CDR2 LQKENI. The CDR3 here is CAGSPGTAYMNEQFF. The CDR3 bases are TGTGCCGGCTCACCAGGAACAGCTTATATGAATGAGCAGTTCTTC.

In its sample, this clonotype was seen many times. The chain is built from TRBV12-3 or TRBV12-4 and TRBJ2-2, with 7 bases aligning to TRBD2. V lost 8 bases, J lost 4 bases, and 4 bases stayed unmatched. The CDR3 is 13 residues long. CDR3 in amino acids: CASRPGGTGELFF. The CDR3 DNA is TGTGCCAGCCGACCGGGGGGCACCGGGGAGCTGTTTTTT.